This T cell receptor (beta chain) stems from a study of cytomegalovirus exposure and HLA in healthy donors. The data were produced by immunoSEQ multiplex PCR, yet TCRdb's version contains in-frame clones alone and is incomplete. The sample carries tens of thousands of clones, 95% to 97% recorded once. This CDR3 has 16 amino acids. Germline V gene sequence: CDR1 SGHKS, CDR2 YYEKEE (reference sequence). Trimming took 0 bases from V and 2 from J, leaving 15 bases between them. What was sequenced was PBMCs. The clonotype originates from a young man in good health and CMV-seronegative. This sequence joins TRBV5-5 and TRBJ2-7, with D possibly being TRBD1 (5 bases). The CDR3 DNA follows: TGTGCCAGCAGCTTGGAGGGGTCCCTCCAGACCTACGAGCAGTACTTC. It encodes CASSLEGSLQTYEQYF.